This T cell receptor (beta chain) was identified during a study of shared T cell receptors in the human thymus. CDR3 size: 15 residues. Germline V gene data show CDR1 as LGHNA and CDR2 as YSLEER. V was clipped by 1 base and J by 9 bases, with 13 bases between them. Using immunoSEQ multiplex PCR, the repertoire was profiled, and TCRdb retains in-frame clones only, with some absent. Altogether 700,000 to 750,000 clones are present, approximately 85% being singletons, with the ten largest covering more than 0.008%. The sample was also reused in another study, on human thymus T cells. Per that paper: The donor group consisted of healthy Finnish infants who were having corrective surgery for congenital heart defects. Resections from corrective heart surgery supplied the thymus tissue. Thymic and blood repertoires appeared to show biased V and J gene usage. Thymic TCR repertoires of unrelated people reportedly overlapped highly.

The V and J genes are TRBV4-3 and TRBJ1-6; perhaps TRBD1 as D (6 bases). Material: thymocytes. This TCR was recovered from a girl under three years old with a congenital heart defect. The CDR3 nucleotides are TGCGCCAGCAGCCAAGTCCCCAGGGGACGTTCACCCCTCCACTTT. Amino acid sequence: CASSQVPRGRSPLHF.